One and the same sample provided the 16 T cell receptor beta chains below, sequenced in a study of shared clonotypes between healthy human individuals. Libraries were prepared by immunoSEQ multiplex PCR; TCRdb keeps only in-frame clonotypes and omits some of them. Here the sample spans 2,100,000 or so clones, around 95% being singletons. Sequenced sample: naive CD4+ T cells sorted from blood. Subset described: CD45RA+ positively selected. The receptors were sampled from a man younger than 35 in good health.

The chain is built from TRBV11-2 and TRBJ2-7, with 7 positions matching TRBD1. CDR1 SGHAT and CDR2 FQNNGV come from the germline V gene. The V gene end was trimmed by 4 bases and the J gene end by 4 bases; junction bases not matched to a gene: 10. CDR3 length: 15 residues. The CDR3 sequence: CASSWENRGWYEQYF. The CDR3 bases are TGTGCCAGCAGCTGGGAGAACAGGGGATGGTACGAGCAGTACTTC.

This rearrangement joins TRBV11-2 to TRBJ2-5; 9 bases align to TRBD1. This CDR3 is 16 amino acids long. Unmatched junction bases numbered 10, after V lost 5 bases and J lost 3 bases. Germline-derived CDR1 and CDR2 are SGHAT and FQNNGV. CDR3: CASSPRDRAPEETQYF. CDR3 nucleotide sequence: TGTGCCAGCAGCCCCCGGGACAGGGCCCCAGAAGAGACCCAGTACTTC.

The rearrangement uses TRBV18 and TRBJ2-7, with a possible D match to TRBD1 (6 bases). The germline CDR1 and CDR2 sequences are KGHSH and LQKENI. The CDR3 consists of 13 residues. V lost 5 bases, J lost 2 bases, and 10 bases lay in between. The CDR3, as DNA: TGTGCCAGCTCAGGTGGACAGACCTACGAGCAGTACTTC. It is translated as CASSGGQTYEQYF.

The CDR3 bases are TGTGCCATCAGTGAGTCGATTTCCGGGTTTGGGGGGAAGACCCAGTACTTC. Its translation is CAISESISGFGGKTQYF. The chain links TRBV10-3 to TRBJ2-5, with D perhaps matching TRBD2 (6 bases). This CDR3 comprises 17 residues. V gave up 0 bases and J gave up 6 bases, with 20 bases separating them. The germline V gene has CDR1 ENHRY and CDR2 SYGVKD.

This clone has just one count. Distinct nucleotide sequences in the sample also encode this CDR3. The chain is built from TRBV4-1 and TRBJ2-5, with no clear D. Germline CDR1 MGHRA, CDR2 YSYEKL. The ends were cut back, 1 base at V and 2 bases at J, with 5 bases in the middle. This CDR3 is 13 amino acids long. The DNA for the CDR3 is TGCGCCAGCAGCCAAGGACTTCAAGAGACCCAGTACTTC. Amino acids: CASSQGLQETQYF.

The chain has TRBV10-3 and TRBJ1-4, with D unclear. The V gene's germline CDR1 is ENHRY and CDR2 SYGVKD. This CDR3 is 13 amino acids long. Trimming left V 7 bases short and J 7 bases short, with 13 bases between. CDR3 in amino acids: CAIKIGEGEKLFF. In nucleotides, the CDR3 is TGTGCCATCAAGATCGGGGAAGGTGAAAAACTGTTTTTT.

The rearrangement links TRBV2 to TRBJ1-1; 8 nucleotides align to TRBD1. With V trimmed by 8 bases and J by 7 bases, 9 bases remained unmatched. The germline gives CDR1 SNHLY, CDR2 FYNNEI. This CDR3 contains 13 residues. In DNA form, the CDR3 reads TGTGCCAGCCGTAGAGACAGGGGAGGTGAAGCTTTCTTT. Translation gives CASRRDRGGEAFF.

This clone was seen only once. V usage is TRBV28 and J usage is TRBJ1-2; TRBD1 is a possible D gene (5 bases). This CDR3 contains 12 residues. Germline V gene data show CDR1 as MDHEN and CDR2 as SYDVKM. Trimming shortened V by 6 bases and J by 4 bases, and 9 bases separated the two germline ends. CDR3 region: CASRGDAYGYTF. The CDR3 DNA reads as TGTGCCAGCAGGGGGGACGCCTATGGCTACACCTTC.

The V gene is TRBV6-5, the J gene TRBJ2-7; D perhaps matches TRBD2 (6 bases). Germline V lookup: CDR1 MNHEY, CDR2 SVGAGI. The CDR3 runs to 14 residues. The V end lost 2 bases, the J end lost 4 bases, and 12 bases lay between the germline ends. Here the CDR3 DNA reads TGTGCCAGCAGTTACAAAGCGGAGGGGTACGAGCAGTACTTC. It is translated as CASSYKAEGYEQYF.

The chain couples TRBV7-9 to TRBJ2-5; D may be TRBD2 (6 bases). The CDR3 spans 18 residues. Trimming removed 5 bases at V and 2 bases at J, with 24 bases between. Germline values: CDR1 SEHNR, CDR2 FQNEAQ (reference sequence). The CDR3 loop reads CASSPRRYGTRGQETQYF. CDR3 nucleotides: TGTGCCAGCAGCCCTCGCCGGTATGGGACTCGGGGACAAGAGACCCAGTACTTC.

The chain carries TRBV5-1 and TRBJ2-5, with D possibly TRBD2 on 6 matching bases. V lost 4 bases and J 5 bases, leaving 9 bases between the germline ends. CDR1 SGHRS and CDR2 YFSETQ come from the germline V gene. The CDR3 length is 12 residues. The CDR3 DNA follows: TGCGCCAGCAGCGCAGGGAGGGAGACCCAGTACTTC. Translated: CASSAGRETQYF. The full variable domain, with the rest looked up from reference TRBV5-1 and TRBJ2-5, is KAGVTQTPRYLIKTRGQQVTLSCSPISGHRSVSWYQQTPGQGLQFLFEYFSETQRNKGNFPGRFSGRQFSNSRSEMNVSTLELGDSALYLCASSAGRETQYFGPGTRLLVL.

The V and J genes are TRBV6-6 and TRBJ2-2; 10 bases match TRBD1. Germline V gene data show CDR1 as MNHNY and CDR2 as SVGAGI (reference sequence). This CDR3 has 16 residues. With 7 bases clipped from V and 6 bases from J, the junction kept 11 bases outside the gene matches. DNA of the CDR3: TGTGCCAGCAACTTATCGGACAGGGGGACTGCCGGGGAGCTGTTTTTT. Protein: CASNLSDRGTAGELFF.

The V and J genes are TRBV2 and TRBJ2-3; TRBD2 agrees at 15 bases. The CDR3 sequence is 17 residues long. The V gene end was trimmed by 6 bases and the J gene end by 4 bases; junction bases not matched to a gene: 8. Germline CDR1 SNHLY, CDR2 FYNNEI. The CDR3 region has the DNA TGTGCCAGCAGACTAGGACTAGCGGGGGGGTTGGCAGATACGCAGTATTTT. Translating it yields CASRLGLAGGLADTQYF.

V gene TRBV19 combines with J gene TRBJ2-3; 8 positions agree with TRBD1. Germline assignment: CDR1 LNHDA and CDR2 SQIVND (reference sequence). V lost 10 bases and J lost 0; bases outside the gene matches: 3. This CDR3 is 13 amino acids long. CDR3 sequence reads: CATRDRSTDTQYF. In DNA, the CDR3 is TGTGCCACTAGGGACAGGAGCACAGATACGCAGTATTTT.

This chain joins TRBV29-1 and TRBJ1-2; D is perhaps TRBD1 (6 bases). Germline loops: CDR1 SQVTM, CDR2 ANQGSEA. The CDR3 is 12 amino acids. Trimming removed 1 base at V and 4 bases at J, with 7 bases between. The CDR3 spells CSVEGTVYGYTF. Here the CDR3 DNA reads TGCAGCGTTGAAGGGACAGTCTATGGCTACACCTTC.

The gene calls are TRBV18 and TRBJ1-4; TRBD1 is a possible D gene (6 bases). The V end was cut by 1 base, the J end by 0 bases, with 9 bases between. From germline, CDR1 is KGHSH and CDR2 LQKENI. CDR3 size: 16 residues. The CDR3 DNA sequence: TGTGCCAGCTCACCACTCAGGGGCGCAACTAATGAAAAACTGTTTTTT. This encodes CASSPLRGATNEKLFF.